This T cell receptor (beta chain) comes out of a study of OX40 agonist ivuxolimab in advanced cancers. At the level of the study: A mean age of 60 years, range about 20 to 79, was recorded, and over 65% were male.

Details on this clone: Its specificity is unknown.

Trimming stripped 1 base from V and 0 bases from J, with 9 bases between. Per the germline V gene, CDR1 is MGHDK and CDR2 is SYGVNS. This CDR3 is built from 15 residues. Findings and limits, study-wide: Clonal expansion from baseline to week 6 occurred in both CD4+ and CD8+ T cells.

Clones were sequenced by immunoSEQ multiplex PCR, and TCRdb holds only the in-frame ones, with some missing. Altogether about 50,000 clones are present, 65% to 85% being singletons, with the ten largest covering less than 4%. This specimen consisted of CD4+ or CD8+ T cells sorted from blood, obtained in a trial of the OX40 agonist ivuxolimab. The TCR was taken from an adult with an advanced solid tumor such as melanoma, head and neck, liver or kidney cancer. J is TRBJ1-2 and V is TRBV25-1; the D gene is possibly TRBD1 (6 bases). The CDR3, as DNA: TGTGCCAGCAGTGAATCAACAGGGACTAACTATGGCTACACCTTC. This codes for CASSESTGTNYGYTF.